Listed below are T cell receptor beta chains from one sample, sequenced in a study of early T cells in non-severe SARS-CoV-2 infection. TCRdb itself ran the 5' RACE reads through MiXCR, one entry per CDR3 protein. The data contain fewer than 80,000 distinct CDR3 sequences, 10% to 12% of them seen just once; the ten biggest clones take up 9.5% to 15%. This material consisted of whole blood, taken at baseline. The receptors here all came from an adult who was a healthcare worker with PCR-confirmed SARS-CoV-2 infection or an uninfected control (not recorded which). CDR3s include the opening cysteine and the closing phenylalanine or tryptophan. Fields, in order: CDR3 DNA, CDR3 protein, clone size, D gene, V gene, J gene. D genes are given only for firm matches. Expanded clones get a size class; other rows say once, few or many, or leave the size out.

CDR3 DNA: TGTGCCTGGAGTGTACTTGGGGAGCTGTTTTTT
CDR3 protein: CAWSVLGELFF
clone size: many
D gene: -
V gene: TRBV30
J gene: TRBJ2-2

CDR3 DNA: TGTGCCAGCAGTATCGAAGTCTACAATGAGCAGTTCTTC
CDR3 protein: CASSIEVYNEQFF
clone size: few
D gene: -
V gene: TRBV6-4
J gene: TRBJ2-1

CDR3 DNA: TGTGCCAGCAGCTTGGTGCCGGGAACCTACGAGCAGTACTTC
CDR3 protein: CASSLVPGTYEQYF
clone size: -
D gene: -
V gene: TRBV9
J gene: TRBJ2-7

CDR3 DNA: TGTGCCAGCCTGAAAATGGGAGAGTTCACAGATACGCAGTATTTT
CDR3 protein: CASLKMGEFTDTQYF
clone size: -
D gene: -
V gene: TRBV6-6
J gene: TRBJ2-3

CDR3 DNA: TGCAGCGTTGATATGTCAGGGGGGAACAATGAGCAGTTCTTC
CDR3 protein: CSVDMSGGNNEQFF
clone size: few
D gene: -
V gene: TRBV29-1
J gene: TRBJ2-1

CDR3 DNA: TGCGCCAGCAGCTTGACAGGTTTAACCGGGGAGCTGTTTTTT
CDR3 protein: CASSLTGLTGELFF
clone size: -
D gene: -
V gene: TRBV5-1
J gene: TRBJ2-2

CDR3 DNA: TGTGCCAGCAGTTTATGGACAACTAGCAATCAGCCCCAGCATTTT
CDR3 protein: CASSLWTTSNQPQHF
clone size: few
D gene: -
V gene: TRBV28
J gene: TRBJ1-5

CDR3 DNA: TGCGCCAGCAGCCAAGACTATCGGCGGGGAGGGGTCACAGATACGCAGTATTTT
CDR3 protein: CASSQDYRRGGVTDTQYF
clone size: -
D gene: TRBD2
V gene: TRBV4-3
J gene: TRBJ2-3

CDR3 DNA: TGTGCCATCAGGAGTAGCGGGGAGCTGTTTTTT
CDR3 protein: CAIRSSGELFF
clone size: -
D gene: -
V gene: TRBV10-3
J gene: TRBJ2-2

CDR3 DNA: TGTGCCAGCAGTTTGAGGGGGAGCACAGATACGCAGTATTTT
CDR3 protein: CASSLRGSTDTQYF
clone size: many
D gene: -
V gene: TRBV27
J gene: TRBJ2-3

CDR3 DNA: TGTGCCAGCAGTTTTATCTCCGGGACTAGCGGTCACAATGAGCAGTTCTTC
CDR3 protein: CASSFISGTSGHNEQFF
clone size: many
D gene: TRBD2
V gene: TRBV6-2/TRBV6-3
J gene: TRBJ2-1

CDR3 DNA: TGTGCCAGCAGTTTTGGAGGGGCCGGGAGGGGACGAGATACGCAGTATTTT
CDR3 protein: CASSFGGAGRGRDTQYF
clone size: -
D gene: TRBD2
V gene: TRBV28
J gene: TRBJ2-3

CDR3 DNA: TGTGCCAGCAGTTTCTTAACCGAAGCTTTCTTT
CDR3 protein: CASSFLTEAFF
clone size: -
D gene: -
V gene: TRBV28
J gene: TRBJ1-1

CDR3 DNA: TGCGCCAGCAGCCAAAGAGTTCAGGGCCCAACCAATGAGCAGTTCTTC
CDR3 protein: CASSQRVQGPTNEQFF
clone size: few
D gene: -
V gene: TRBV5-1
J gene: TRBJ2-1

CDR3 DNA: TGTGCCAGCAGTGACCGGGGGTCCTCTGGGACGAATGAGCAGTTCTTC
CDR3 protein: CASSDRGSSGTNEQFF
clone size: -
D gene: -
V gene: TRBV6-1
J gene: TRBJ2-1

CDR3 DNA: TGTGCCAGCAGTAGGGGGCCCCTAGCGGGGGCTGGGAAAACCGGGGAGCTGTTTTTT
CDR3 protein: CASSRGPLAGAGKTGELFF
clone size: many
D gene: TRBD2
V gene: TRBV2
J gene: TRBJ2-2

CDR3 DNA: TGCAGTGCCGCAGGTCCTAGCGGGGGGGCGTGGTATGAGCAGTTCTTC
CDR3 protein: CSAAGPSGGAWYEQFF
clone size: -
D gene: TRBD2
V gene: TRBV20-1
J gene: TRBJ2-1

CDR3 DNA: TGTGCCAGCAGGGACAACCACAGACCCCTTAGGAATCAGCCCCAGCATTTT
CDR3 protein: CASRDNHRPLRNQPQHF
clone size: few
D gene: -
V gene: TRBV6-1
J gene: TRBJ1-5

CDR3 DNA: TGTGCCAGCAGTTACTCGAAACAGGGAGGCGAGCAGTACTTC
CDR3 protein: CASSYSKQGGEQYF
clone size: -
D gene: -
V gene: TRBV6-5
J gene: TRBJ2-7

CDR3 DNA: TGTGCCAGCAGTGATCGGGGCCGAGGGTCGTGGGAGCAGTACTTC
CDR3 protein: CASSDRGRGSWEQYF
clone size: -
D gene: -
V gene: TRBV6-1
J gene: TRBJ2-7

CDR3 DNA: TGTGCCAGCAGTGACATGGGTAGCAATCAGCCCCAGCATTTT
CDR3 protein: CASSDMGSNQPQHF
clone size: many
D gene: -
V gene: TRBV25-1
J gene: TRBJ1-5

CDR3 DNA: TGTGCCAGCAGTTTGCACAACAGTAACACCGGGGAGCTGTTTTTT
CDR3 protein: CASSLHNSNTGELFF
clone size: -
D gene: -
V gene: TRBV27
J gene: TRBJ2-2

CDR3 DNA: TGTGCCAGCAGCCTACTAGCCAAAAACATTCAGTACTTC
CDR3 protein: CASSLLAKNIQYF
clone size: many
D gene: -
V gene: TRBV7-2
J gene: TRBJ2-4

CDR3 DNA: TGCAGTGCTCCTAGGGACCTCGATACGCAGTATTTT
CDR3 protein: CSAPRDLDTQYF
clone size: many
D gene: -
V gene: TRBV20-1
J gene: TRBJ2-3

CDR3 DNA: TGTGCCAGTAGCCAACTAGCGCGCGGTGCCGGGGAGCTGTTTTTT
CDR3 protein: CASSQLARGAGELFF
clone size: -
D gene: TRBD2
V gene: TRBV19
J gene: TRBJ2-2

CDR3 DNA: TGTGCCAGCAGCCCCCCCGGGGAAGGCGGCGAGCAGTACTTC
CDR3 protein: CASSPPGEGGEQYF
clone size: few
D gene: -
V gene: TRBV7-8
J gene: TRBJ2-7

CDR3 DNA: TGTGCCAGCAGTTTATCGGGTATCGACACTGAAGCTTTCTTT
CDR3 protein: CASSLSGIDTEAFF
clone size: -
D gene: -
V gene: TRBV12-3/TRBV12-4
J gene: TRBJ1-1

CDR3 DNA: TGTGCCAGTTTCCCCGGGAACCACTCACAACAGCCCCAGCATTTT
CDR3 protein: CASFPGNHSQQPQHF
clone size: few
D gene: -
V gene: TRBV14
J gene: TRBJ1-5

CDR3 DNA: TGCAGTGCTTCGACGGAAAACTATGGCTACACCTTC
CDR3 protein: CSASTENYGYTF
clone size: -
D gene: -
V gene: TRBV20-1
J gene: TRBJ1-2

CDR3 DNA: TGTGCCAGTCAGAACGCCCCTCGGGTCAATTCACCCCTCCACTTT
CDR3 protein: CASQNAPRVNSPLHF
clone size: many
D gene: -
V gene: TRBV19
J gene: TRBJ1-6

CDR3 DNA: TGTGCCAGCAGCCCCGTACAGGGCTCCGCGCCAGATACGCAGTATTTT
CDR3 protein: CASSPVQGSAPDTQYF
clone size: -
D gene: -
V gene: TRBV7-6
J gene: TRBJ2-3

CDR3 DNA: TGTGCCAGCAGCGTACGACAGGACCCCTACGAGCAGTACTTC
CDR3 protein: CASSVRQDPYEQYF
clone size: few
D gene: -
V gene: TRBV9
J gene: TRBJ2-7

CDR3 DNA: TGTGCCAGCAGCGTAGACCAGAACACTGAAGTTTTCTTT
CDR3 protein: CASSVDQNTEVFF
clone size: -
D gene: -
V gene: TRBV9
J gene: TRBJ1-1

CDR3 DNA: TGTGCCAGCAGCGTAGGGGGCGCAAACTATGGCTACACCTTC
CDR3 protein: CASSVGGANYGYTF
clone size: -
D gene: -
V gene: TRBV9
J gene: TRBJ1-2

CDR3 DNA: TGCAGCGTTGGGGTCGGGGGTAACACTGAAGCTTTCTTT
CDR3 protein: CSVGVGGNTEAFF
clone size: -
D gene: -
V gene: TRBV29-1
J gene: TRBJ1-1

CDR3 DNA: TGTGCCAGCAGCTCCCCGAGAGCCGCGTACACTGAAGCTTTCTTT
CDR3 protein: CASSSPRAAYTEAFF
clone size: -
D gene: -
V gene: TRBV11-2
J gene: TRBJ1-1